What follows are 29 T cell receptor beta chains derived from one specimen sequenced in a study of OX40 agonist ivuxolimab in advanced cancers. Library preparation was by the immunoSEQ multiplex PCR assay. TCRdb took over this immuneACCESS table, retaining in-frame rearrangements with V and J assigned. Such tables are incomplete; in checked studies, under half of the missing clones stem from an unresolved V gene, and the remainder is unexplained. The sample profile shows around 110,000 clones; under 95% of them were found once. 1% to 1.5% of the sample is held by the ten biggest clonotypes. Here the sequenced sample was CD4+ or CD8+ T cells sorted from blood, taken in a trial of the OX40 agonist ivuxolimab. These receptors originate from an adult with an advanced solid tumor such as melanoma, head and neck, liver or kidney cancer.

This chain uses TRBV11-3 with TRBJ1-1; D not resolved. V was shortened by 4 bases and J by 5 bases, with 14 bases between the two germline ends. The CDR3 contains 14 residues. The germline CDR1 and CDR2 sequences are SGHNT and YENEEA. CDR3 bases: TGTGCCAGCAGCTCCCGATTAGAGATGACTGAAGCTTTCTTT. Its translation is CASSSRLEMTEAFF.

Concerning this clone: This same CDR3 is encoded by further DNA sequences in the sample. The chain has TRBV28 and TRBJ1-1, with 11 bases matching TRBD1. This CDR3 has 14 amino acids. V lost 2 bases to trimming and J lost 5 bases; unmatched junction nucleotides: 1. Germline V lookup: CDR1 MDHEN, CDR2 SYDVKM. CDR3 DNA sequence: TGTGCCAGCAGTTTAGGACAGGGGGCAACTGAAGCTTTCTTT. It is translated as CASSLGQGATEAFF.

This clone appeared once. CDR3 residues: CASSATEGSATNEKLFF. The CDR3 DNA reads as TGCGCCAGCAGCGCTACGGAGGGGAGTGCAACTAATGAAAAACTGTTTTTT. The rearrangement links TRBV5-1 to TRBJ1-4, with D maybe TRBD1 (5 bases). V was trimmed by 4 bases and J by 0 bases, leaving 16 bases between them. Germline loops: CDR1 SGHRS, CDR2 YFSETQ. This CDR3 has 17 amino acids. The full variable domain, its missing parts supplied by reference TRBV5-1 and TRBJ1-4, is KAGVTQTPRYLIKTRGQQVTLSCSPISGHRSVSWYQQTPGQGLQFLFEYFSETQRNKGNFPGRFSGRQFSNSRSEMNVSTLELGDSALYLCASSATEGSATNEKLFFGSGTQLSVL.

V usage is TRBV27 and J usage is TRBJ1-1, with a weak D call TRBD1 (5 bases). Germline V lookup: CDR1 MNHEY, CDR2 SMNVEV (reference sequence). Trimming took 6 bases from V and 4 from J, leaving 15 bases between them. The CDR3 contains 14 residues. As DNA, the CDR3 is TGTGCCAGCAGCCTTCGGGGCGGGACCACTGAAGCTTTCTTT. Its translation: CASSLRGGTTEAFF.

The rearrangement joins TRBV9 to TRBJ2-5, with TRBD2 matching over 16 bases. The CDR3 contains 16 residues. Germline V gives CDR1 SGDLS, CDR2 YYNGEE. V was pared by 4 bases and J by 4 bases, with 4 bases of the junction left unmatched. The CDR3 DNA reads TGTGCCAGCAGCCTGGGACTAGCGGGAGGGGTAGAGACCCAGTACTTC. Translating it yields CASSLGLAGGVETQYF.

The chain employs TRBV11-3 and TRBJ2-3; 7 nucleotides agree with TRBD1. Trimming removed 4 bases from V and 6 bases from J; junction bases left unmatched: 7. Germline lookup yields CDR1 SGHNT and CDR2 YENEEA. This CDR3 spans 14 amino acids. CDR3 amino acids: CASSSGQAMDTQYF. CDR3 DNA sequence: TGTGCCAGCAGCTCCGGACAGGCCATGGATACGCAGTATTTT.

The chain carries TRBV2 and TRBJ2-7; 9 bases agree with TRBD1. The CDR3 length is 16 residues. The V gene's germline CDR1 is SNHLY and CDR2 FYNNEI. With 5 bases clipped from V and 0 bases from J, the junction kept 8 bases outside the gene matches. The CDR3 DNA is TGTGCCAGCAGTCGCGATGGACAGGGGTCCTCCTACGAGCAGTACTTC. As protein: CASSRDGQGSSYEQYF.

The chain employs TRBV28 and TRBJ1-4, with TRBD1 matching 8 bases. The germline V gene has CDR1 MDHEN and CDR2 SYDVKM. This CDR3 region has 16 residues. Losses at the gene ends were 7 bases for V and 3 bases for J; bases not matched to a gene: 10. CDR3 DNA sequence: TGTGCCAGCACGGGACAGGAGGCCCTCGCTAATGAAAAACTGTTTTTT. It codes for CASTGQEALANEKLFF. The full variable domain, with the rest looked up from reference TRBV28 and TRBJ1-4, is DVKVTQSSRYLVKRTGEKVFLECVQDMDHENMFWYRQDPGLGLRLIYFSYDVKMKEKGDIPEGYSVSREKKERFSLILESASTNQTSMYLCASTGQEALANEKLFFGSGTQLSVL.

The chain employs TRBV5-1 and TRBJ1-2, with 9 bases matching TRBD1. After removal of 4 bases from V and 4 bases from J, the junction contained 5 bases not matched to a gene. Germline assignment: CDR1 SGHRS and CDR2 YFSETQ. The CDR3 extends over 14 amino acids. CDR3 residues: CASSPGQGLYGYTF. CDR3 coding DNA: TGCGCCAGCAGCCCGGGACAGGGACTCTATGGCTACACCTTC.

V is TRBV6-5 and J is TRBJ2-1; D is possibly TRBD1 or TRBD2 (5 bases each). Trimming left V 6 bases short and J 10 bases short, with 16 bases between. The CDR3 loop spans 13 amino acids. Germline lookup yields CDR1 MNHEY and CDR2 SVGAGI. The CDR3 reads CASSPSRGREQFF. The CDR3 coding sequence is TGTGCCAGCAGCCCGAGCCGGGGACGGGAGCAGTTCTTC.

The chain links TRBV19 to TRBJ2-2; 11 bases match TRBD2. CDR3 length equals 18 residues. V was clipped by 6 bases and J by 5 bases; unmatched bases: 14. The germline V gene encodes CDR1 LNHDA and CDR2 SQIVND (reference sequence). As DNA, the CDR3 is TGTGCCAGTAGGCCCCATAGCGGGAGGGCCTTTTGGACCGGGGAGCTGTTTTTT. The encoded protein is CASRPHSGRAFWTGELFF.

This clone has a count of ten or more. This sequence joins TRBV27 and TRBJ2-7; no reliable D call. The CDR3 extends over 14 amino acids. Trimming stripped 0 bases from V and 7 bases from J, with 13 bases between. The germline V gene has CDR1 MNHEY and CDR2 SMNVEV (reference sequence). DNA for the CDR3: TGTGCCAGCAGTTTATCCGCCGGGCCAAGGGAGCAGTACTTC. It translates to CASSLSAGPREQYF.

The CDR3 is CASRFRQVLNTEAFF. The CDR3 nucleotides are TGTGCAAGTCGCTTTCGACAGGTCCTGAACACTGAAGCTTTCTTT. The chain couples TRBV12-2 to TRBJ1-1; the DNA was not compared with TRBD1, the D call given in the table. TRBV12-2 represents a pseudogene. The CDR3 is 15 amino acids.

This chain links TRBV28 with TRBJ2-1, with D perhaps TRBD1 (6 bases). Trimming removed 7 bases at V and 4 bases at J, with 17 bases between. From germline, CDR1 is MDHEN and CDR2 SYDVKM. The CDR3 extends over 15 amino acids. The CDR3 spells CASTIPGHLYNEQFF. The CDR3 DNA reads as TGTGCCAGCACCATCCCGGGACATTTGTACAATGAGCAGTTCTTC.

CDR3 protein: CASSPAGQQETQYF. The CDR3 nucleotides are TGTGCCAGCAGTCCGGCAGGACAGCAAGAGACCCAGTACTTC. V usage is TRBV28 and J usage is TRBJ2-5; perhaps TRBD1 as D (6 bases). This CDR3 is built from 14 residues. Germline values: CDR1 MDHEN, CDR2 SYDVKM. V lost 5 bases to trimming and J lost 2 bases, with 12 bases between them. Combining the CDR3 with reference TRBV28 and TRBJ2-5 gives the whole variable domain DVKVTQSSRYLVKRTGEKVFLECVQDMDHENMFWYRQDPGLGLRLIYFSYDVKMKEKGDIPEGYSVSREKKERFSLILESASTNQTSMYLCASSPAGQQETQYFGPGTRLLVL.

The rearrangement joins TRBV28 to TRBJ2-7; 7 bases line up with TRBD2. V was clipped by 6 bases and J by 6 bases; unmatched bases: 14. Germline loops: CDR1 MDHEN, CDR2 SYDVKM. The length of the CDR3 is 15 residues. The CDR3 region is CASSLGGLSGLEQYF. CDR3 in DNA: TGTGCCAGCAGCCTGGGAGGGCTTTCGGGTCTCGAGCAGTACTTC.

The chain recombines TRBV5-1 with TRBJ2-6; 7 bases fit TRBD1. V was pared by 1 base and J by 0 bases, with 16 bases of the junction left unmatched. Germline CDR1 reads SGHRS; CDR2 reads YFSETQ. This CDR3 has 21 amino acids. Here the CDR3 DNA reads TGCGCCAGCAGCTTGCCCGCCTCCATTGGACAGGTCTACTCTGGGGCCAACGTCCTGACTTTC. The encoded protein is CASSLPASIGQVYSGANVLTF.

The CDR3 DNA is TGTGCCAGCAGCTTAGACAGGGGAAGGGAAAAACTGTTTTTT. Translation: CASSLDRGREKLFF. The genes are TRBV25-1 and TRBJ1-4, with TRBD1 matching 8 bases. The CDR3 spans 14 residues. CDR1 and CDR2 (germline): MGHDK, SYGVNS. V dropped 6 bases and J dropped 8; count of bases not matched to a gene: 8.

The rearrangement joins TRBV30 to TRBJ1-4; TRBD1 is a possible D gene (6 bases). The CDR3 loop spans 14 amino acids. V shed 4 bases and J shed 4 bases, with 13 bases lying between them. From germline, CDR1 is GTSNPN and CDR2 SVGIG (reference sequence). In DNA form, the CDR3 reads TGTGCCTGGACGAGAGGACAGAGTAATGAAAAACTGTTTTTT. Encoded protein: CAWTRGQSNEKLFF.

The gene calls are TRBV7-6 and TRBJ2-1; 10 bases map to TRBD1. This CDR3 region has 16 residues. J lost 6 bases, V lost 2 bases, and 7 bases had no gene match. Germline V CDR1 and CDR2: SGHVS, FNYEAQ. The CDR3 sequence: CASSLFVGQGVNEQFF. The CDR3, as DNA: TGTGCCAGCAGCTTATTTGTCGGACAGGGGGTCAATGAGCAGTTCTTC.

The CDR3 sequence: CSVARLVSFGETQYF. For the CDR3, the DNA is TGCAGCGTTGCCCGACTGGTCTCCTTCGGGGAGACCCAGTACTTC. The chain has TRBV29-1 and TRBJ2-5, with unresolved D. The CDR3 length is 15 residues. Trimming stripped 4 bases from V and 5 bases from J, with 20 bases between. From germline, CDR1 is SQVTM and CDR2 ANQGSEA.

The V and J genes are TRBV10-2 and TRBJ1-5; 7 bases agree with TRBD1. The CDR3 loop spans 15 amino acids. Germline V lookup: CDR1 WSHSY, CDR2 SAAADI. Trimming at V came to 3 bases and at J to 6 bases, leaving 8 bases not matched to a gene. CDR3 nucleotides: TGCGCCAGCAGTGAACGACAGGGTCAAGTTCAGCCCCAGCATTTT. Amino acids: CASSERQGQVQPQHF.

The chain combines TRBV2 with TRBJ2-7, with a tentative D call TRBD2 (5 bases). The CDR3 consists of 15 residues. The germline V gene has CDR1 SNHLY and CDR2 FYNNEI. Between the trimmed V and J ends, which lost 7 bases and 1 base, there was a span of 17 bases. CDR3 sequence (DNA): TGTGCCAGCATCCTCGGAGGCCAGAGTTCCTACGAGCAGTACTTC. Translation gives CASILGGQSSYEQYF.

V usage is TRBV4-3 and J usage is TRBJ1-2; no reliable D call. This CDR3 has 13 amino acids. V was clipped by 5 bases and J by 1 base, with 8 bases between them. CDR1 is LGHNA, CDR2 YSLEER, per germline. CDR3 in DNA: TGCGCCAGCAGCGAGGGCTATAACTATGGCTACACCTTC. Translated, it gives CASSEGYNYGYTF.

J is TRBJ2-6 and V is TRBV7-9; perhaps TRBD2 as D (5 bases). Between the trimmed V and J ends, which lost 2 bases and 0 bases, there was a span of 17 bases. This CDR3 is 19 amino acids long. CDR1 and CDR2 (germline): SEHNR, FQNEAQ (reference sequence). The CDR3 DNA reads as TGTGCCAGCAGCTTAAGTTCGAGGGTCCTCTCCTCTGGGGCCAACGTCCTGACTTTC. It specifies CASSLSSRVLSSGANVLTF.

The CDR3 here is CATSREAGFLRGQYF. The CDR3 DNA reads TGTGCCACCAGCAGAGAGGCGGGTTTCCTACGAGGGCAGTACTTC. This chain joins TRBV15 and TRBJ2-7; tentative D call: TRBD2 (5 bases). V lost 0 bases to trimming and J lost 9 bases, with 18 bases between them. The length of the CDR3 is 15 residues. CDR1 and CDR2 from the germline V gene are LNHNV and YYDKDF (reference sequence).

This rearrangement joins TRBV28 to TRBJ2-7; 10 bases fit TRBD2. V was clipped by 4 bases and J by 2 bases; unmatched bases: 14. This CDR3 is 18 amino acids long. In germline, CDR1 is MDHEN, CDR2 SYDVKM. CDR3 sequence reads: CASSSMSDPSGRAYEQYF. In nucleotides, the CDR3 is TGTGCCAGCAGTTCAATGAGTGATCCCAGCGGGAGGGCCTACGAGCAGTACTTC. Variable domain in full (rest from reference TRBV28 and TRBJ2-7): DVKVTQSSRYLVKRTGEKVFLECVQDMDHENMFWYRQDPGLGLRLIYFSYDVKMKEKGDIPEGYSVSREKKERFSLILESASTNQTSMYLCASSSMSDPSGRAYEQYFGPGTRLTVT.

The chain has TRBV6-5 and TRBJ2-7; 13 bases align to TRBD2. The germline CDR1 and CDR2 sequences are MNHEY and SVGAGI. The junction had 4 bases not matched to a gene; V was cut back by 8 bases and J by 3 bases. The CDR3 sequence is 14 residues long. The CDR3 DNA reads TGTGCCAGCTCACTAGCGGGAGGGGACTACGAGCAGTACTTC. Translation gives CASSLAGGDYEQYF.

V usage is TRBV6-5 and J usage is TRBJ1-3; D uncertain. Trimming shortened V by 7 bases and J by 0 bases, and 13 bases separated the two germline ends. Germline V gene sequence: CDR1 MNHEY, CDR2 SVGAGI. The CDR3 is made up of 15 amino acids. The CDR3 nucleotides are TGTGCCAGCACCTTATCGGCATACTCTGGAAACACCATATATTTT. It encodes CASTLSAYSGNTIYF.